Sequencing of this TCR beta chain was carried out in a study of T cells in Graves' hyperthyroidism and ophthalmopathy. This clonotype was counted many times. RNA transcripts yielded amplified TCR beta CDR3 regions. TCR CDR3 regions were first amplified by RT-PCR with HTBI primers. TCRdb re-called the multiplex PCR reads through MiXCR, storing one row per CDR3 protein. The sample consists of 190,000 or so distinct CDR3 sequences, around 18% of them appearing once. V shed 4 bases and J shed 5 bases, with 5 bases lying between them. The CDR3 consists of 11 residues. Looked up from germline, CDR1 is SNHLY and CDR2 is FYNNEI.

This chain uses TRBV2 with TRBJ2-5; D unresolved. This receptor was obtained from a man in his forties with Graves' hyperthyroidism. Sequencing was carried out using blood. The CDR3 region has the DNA TGTGCCAGCAGTGTCCGGGAGACCCAGTACTTC. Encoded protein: CASSVRETQYF.